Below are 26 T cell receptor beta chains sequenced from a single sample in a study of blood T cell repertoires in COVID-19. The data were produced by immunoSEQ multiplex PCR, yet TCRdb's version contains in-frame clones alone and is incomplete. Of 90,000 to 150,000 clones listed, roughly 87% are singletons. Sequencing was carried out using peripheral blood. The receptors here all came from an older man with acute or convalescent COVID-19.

CDR3 loop: CAWNRDTSSYEQYF. CDR3 nucleotide sequence: TGTGCCTGGAATCGGGACACTAGCTCCTACGAGCAGTACTTC. This rearrangement joins TRBV30 to TRBJ2-7, with a tentative D call TRBD1 (6 bases). In germline, CDR1 is GTSNPN, CDR2 SVGIG (reference sequence). The CDR3 consists of 14 residues. The ends were cut back, 4 bases at V and 0 bases at J, with 13 bases in the middle.

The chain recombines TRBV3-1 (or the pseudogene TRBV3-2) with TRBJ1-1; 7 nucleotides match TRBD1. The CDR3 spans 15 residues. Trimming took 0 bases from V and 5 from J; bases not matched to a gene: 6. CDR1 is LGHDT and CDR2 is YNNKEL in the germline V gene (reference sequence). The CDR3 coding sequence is TGTGCCAGCAGCCAAGATGGGTCAGGGGGGACTGAAGCTTTCTTT. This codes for CASSQDGSGGTEAFF.

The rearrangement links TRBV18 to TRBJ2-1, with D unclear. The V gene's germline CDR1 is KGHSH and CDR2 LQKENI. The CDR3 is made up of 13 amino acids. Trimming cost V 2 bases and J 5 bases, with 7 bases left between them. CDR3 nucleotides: TGTGCCAGCTCACCAGGGCAGGACAATGAGCAGTTCTTC. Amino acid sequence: CASSPGQDNEQFF. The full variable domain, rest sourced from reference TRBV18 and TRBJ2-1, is NAGVMQNPRHLVRRRGQEARLRCSPMKGHSHVYWYRQLPEEGLKFMVYLQKENIIDESGMPKERFSAEFPKEGPSILRIQQVVRGDSAAYFCASSPGQDNEQFFGPGTRLTVL.

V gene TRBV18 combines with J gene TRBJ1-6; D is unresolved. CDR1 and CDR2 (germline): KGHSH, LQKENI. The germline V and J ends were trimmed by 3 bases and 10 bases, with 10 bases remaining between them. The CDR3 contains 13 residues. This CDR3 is CASSPEVLSPLHF. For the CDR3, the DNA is TGTGCCAGCTCACCCGAGGTCCTCTCACCCCTCCACTTT.

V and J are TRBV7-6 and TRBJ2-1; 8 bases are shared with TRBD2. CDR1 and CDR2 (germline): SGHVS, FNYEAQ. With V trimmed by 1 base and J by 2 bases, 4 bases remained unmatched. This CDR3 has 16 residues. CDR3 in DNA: TGTGCCAGCAGCTTAGAAGCGGGAGCTGCCTACAATGAGCAGTTCTTC. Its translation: CASSLEAGAAYNEQFF.

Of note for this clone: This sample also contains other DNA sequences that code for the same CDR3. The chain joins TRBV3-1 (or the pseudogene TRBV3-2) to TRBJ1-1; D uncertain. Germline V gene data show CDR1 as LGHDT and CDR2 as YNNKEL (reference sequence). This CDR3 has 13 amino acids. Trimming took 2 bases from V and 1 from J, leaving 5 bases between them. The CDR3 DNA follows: TGTGCCAGCAGCCAAACAGCGAACACTGAAGCTTTCTTT. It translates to CASSQTANTEAFF.

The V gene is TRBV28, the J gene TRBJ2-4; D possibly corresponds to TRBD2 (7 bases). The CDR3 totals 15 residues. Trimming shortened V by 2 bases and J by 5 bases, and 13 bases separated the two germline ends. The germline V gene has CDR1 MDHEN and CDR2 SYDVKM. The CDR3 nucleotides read TGTGCCAGCAGTTTAAGGTCCGGGGGGCAAAACATTCAGTACTTC. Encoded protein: CASSLRSGGQNIQYF.

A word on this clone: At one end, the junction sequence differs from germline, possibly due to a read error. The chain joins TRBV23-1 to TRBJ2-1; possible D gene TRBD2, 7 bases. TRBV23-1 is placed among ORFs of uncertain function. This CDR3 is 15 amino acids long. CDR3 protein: CASTQGGVLDNEQFF. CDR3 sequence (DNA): TGCGCCAGCACTCAAGGGGGGGTTCTCGACAATGAGCAGTTCTTC.

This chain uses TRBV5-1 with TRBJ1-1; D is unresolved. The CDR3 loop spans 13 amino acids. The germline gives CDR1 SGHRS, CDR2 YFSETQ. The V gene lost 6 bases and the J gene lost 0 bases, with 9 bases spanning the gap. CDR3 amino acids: CASTSELNTEAFF. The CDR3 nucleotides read TGCGCCAGCACCTCTGAGTTGAACACTGAAGCTTTCTTT.

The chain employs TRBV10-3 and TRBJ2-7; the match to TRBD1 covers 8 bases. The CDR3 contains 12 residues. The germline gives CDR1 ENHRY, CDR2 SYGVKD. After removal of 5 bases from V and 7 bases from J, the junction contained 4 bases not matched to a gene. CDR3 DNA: TGTGCCATCAGTCAAGACAGGGGTGAGCAGTACTTC. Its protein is CAISQDRGEQYF.

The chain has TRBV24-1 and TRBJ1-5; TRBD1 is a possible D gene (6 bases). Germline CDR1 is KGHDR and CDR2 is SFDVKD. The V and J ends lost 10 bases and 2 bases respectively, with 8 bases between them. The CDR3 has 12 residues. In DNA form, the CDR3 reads TGTGCCACTAGGACAGGCAATCAGCCCCAGCATTTT. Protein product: CATRTGNQPQHF.

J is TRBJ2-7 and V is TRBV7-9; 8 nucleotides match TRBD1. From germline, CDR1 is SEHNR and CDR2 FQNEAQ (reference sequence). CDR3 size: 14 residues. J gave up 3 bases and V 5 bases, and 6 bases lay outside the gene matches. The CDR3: CASSVGTGNYEQYF. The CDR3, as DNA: TGTGCCAGCAGCGTCGGGACAGGAAACTACGAGCAGTACTTC.

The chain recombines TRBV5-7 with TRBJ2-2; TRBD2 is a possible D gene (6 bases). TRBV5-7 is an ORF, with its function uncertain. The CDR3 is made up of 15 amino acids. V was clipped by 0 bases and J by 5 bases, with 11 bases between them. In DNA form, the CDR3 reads TGTGCCAGCAGCTTGGAGCTAGCGACGACCGGGGAGCTGTTTTTT. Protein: CASSLELATTGELFF.

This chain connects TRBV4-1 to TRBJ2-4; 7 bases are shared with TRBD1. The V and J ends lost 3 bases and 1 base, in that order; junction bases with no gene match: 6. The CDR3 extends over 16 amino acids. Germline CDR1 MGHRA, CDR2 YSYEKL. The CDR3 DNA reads TGCGCCAGCAGCCAGGCCCCGGGACAGGCCAAAAACATTCAGTACTTC. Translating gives CASSQAPGQAKNIQYF.

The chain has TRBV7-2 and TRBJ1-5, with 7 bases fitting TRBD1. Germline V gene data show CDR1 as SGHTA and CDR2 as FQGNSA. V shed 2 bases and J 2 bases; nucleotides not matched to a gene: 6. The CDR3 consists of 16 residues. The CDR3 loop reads CASSLYGGQGNQPQHF. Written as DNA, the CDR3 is TGTGCCAGCAGCTTATACGGTGGACAGGGCAATCAGCCCCAGCATTTT.

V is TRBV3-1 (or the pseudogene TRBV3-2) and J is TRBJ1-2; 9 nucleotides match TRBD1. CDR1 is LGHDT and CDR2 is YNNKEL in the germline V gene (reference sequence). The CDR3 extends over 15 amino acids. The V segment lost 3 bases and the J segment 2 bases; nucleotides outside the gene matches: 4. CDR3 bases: TGTGCCAGCAGCCACCCGGGACAGGGAAACTATGGCTACACCTTC. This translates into CASSHPGQGNYGYTF.

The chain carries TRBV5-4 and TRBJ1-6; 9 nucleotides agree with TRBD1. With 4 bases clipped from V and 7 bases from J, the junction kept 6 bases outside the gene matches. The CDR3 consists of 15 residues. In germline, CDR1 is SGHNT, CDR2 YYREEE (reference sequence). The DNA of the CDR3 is TGTGCCAGCAGCGGAGGGACAGGGTTCAATTCACCCCTCCACTTT. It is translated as CASSGGTGFNSPLHF. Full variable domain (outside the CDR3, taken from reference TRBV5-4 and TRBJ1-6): ETGVTQSPTHLIKTRGQQVTLRCSSQSGHNTVSWYQQALGQGPQFIFQYYREEENGRGNFPPRFSGLQFPNYSSELNVNALELDDSALYLCASSGGTGFNSPLHFGNGTRLTVT.

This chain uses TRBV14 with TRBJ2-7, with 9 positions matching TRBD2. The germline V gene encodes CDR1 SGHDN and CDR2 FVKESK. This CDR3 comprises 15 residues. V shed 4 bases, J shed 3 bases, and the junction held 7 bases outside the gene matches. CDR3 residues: CASSRSSGKNYEQYF. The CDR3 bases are TGTGCCAGCAGCCGGTCTAGCGGGAAGAACTACGAGCAGTACTTC.

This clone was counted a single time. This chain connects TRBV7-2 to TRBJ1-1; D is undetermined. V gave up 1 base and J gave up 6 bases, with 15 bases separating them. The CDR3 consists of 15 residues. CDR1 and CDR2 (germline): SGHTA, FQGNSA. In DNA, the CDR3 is TGTGCCAGCAGCTTAGGACTTCTTGGAGGCGCTGAAGCTTTCTTT. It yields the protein CASSLGLLGGAEAFF.

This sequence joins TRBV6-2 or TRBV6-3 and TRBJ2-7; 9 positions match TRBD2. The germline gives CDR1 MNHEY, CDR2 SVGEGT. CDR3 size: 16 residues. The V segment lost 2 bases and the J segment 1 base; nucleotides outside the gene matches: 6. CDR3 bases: TGTGCCAGCAGTTACGGGCCTAGCGGGACGTCCTACGAGCAGTACTTC. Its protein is CASSYGPSGTSYEQYF.

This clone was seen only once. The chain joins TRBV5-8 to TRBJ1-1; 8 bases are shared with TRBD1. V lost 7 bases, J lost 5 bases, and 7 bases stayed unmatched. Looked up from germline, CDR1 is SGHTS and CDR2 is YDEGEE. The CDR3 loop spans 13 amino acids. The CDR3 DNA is TGTGCCAGCCGTAGGACAGGGTGGACTGAAGCTTTCTTT. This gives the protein CASRRTGWTEAFF.

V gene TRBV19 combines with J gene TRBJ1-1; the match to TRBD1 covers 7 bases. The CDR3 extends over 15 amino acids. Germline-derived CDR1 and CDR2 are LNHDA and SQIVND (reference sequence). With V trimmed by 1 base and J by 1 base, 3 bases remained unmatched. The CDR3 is CASSIVSGGNTEAFF. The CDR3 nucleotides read TGTGCCAGTAGTATAGTATCAGGGGGGAACACTGAAGCTTTCTTT.

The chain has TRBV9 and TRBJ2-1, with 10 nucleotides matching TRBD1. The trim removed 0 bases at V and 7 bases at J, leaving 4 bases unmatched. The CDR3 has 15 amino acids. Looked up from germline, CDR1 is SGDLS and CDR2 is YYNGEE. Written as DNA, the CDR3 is TGTGCCAGCAGCGTAGTCTCGGGACAGGGGAATGAGCAGTTCTTC. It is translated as CASSVVSGQGNEQFF.

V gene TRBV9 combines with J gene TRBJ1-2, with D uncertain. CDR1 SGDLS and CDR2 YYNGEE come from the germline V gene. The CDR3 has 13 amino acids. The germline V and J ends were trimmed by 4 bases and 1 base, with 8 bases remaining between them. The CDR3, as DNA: TGTGCCAGCAGCCCAGATAATAACTATGGCTACACCTTC. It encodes CASSPDNNYGYTF.

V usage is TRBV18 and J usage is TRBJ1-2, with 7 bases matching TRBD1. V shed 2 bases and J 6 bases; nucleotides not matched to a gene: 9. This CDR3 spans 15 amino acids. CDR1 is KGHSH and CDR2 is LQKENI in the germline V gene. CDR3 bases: TGTGCCAGCTCACCATACAGGGGTGAAGGAGATGGCTACACCTTC. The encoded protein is CASSPYRGEGDGYTF.

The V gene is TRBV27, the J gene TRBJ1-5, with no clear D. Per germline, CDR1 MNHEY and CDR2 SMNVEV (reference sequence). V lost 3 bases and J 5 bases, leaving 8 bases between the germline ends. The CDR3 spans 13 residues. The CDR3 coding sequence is TGTGCCAGCAGTTTCTCGAGTTATCAGCCCCAGCATTTT. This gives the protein CASSFSSYQPQHF.